One sample yielded the 15 T cell receptor beta chains listed below, sequenced in a study of OX40 agonist ivuxolimab in advanced cancers. Library prep was done by the immunoSEQ multiplex PCR assay. TCRdb took over this immuneACCESS table, retaining in-frame rearrangements with V and J assigned. Such tables are incomplete; in checked studies, under half of the missing clones stem from an unresolved V gene, and the remainder is unexplained. Counted in this sample were 40,000 to 50,000 clones; 91% of them appeared once. The leading ten clones occupy roughly 4.4% of the sample. Sample: CD4+ or CD8+ T cells sorted from blood, taken in a trial of the OX40 agonist ivuxolimab. These receptors were collected from an adult with an advanced solid tumor such as melanoma, head and neck, liver or kidney cancer.

The V gene is TRBV6-1, the J gene TRBJ2-7; 10 bases match TRBD1. Trimming removed 3 bases from V and 0 bases from J; junction bases left unmatched: 8. Germline V lookup: CDR1 MNHNS, CDR2 SASEGT. The CDR3 has 17 residues. CDR3 sequence reads: CASSDLPGTGDSYEQYF. CDR3 sequence (DNA): TGTGCCAGCAGTGATCTCCCGGGGACAGGGGACTCCTACGAGCAGTACTTC.

V is TRBV21-1 and J is TRBJ2-2. TRBV21-1 is a known pseudogene. This CDR3 is 13 amino acids long. CDR3 in amino acids: CAAPGRCAGELFF. CDR3 bases: TGTGCCGCCCCGGGACGTTGCGCCGGGGAGCTGTTTTTT.

The V gene is TRBV11-2, the J gene TRBJ1-1, with 9 bases aligning to TRBD1. J was trimmed by 6 bases and V by 5 bases; bases with no gene match: 10. In germline, CDR1 is SGHAT, CDR2 FQNNGV. CDR3 length equals 15 residues. Here the CDR3 reads CASSLTGQGRPEAFF. The CDR3 nucleotides are TGTGCCAGCAGCCTAACGGGACAGGGCAGGCCTGAAGCTTTCTTT.

This clone was recorded a few times. V gene TRBV6-5 combines with J gene TRBJ1-1; D uncertain. The V gene lost 4 bases and the J gene lost 1 base, with 1 base spanning the gap. The germline CDR1 and CDR2 sequences are MNHEY and SVGAGI. The CDR3 runs to 11 residues. CDR3 region: CASSWNTEAFF. In DNA form, the CDR3 reads TGTGCCAGCAGTTGGAACACTGAAGCTTTCTTT.

The gene calls are TRBV9 and TRBJ1-1, with D possibly matching TRBD1 (5 bases). V shed 0 bases and J shed 5 bases, with 14 bases lying between them. The CDR3 runs to 15 residues. Germline loops: CDR1 SGDLS, CDR2 YYNGEE. CDR3 DNA: TGTGCCAGCAGCGTAGGGGCAGGGAGAGGAACTGAAGCTTTCTTT. It encodes CASSVGAGRGTEAFF. Full variable domain (rest looked up from reference TRBV9 and TRBJ1-1): DSGVTQTPKHLITATGQRVTLRCSPRSGDLSVYWYQQSLDQGLQFLIQYYNGEERAKGNILERFSAQQFPDLHSELNLSSLELGDSALYFCASSVGAGRGTEAFFGQGTRLTVV.

This clone was found once. The gene calls are TRBV9 and TRBJ2-1, with 8 bases lining up with TRBD1. The CDR3 consists of 15 residues. Trimming took 3 bases from V and 6 from J; bases not matched to a gene: 8. Per germline, CDR1 SGDLS and CDR2 YYNGEE. The CDR3 is CASSDYQGAGNEQFF. The CDR3 DNA is TGTGCCAGCAGCGACTATCAGGGGGCCGGCAATGAGCAGTTCTTC.

The chain employs TRBV27 and TRBJ2-2; D not resolved. Germline loops: CDR1 MNHEY, CDR2 SMNVEV (reference sequence). This CDR3 contains 14 residues. The V end lost 5 bases, the J end lost 6 bases, and 13 bases lay between the germline ends. The CDR3 region is CASSPLASSGELFF. DNA of the CDR3: TGTGCCAGCAGTCCCCTGGCCTCCTCCGGGGAGCTGTTTTTT.

The chain combines TRBV28 with TRBJ1-5, with TRBD1 as a possible D gene (6 bases). The CDR3 is 16 amino acids. Between the trimmed V and J ends, which lost 3 bases and 0 bases, there was a span of 12 bases. Germline lookup yields CDR1 MDHEN and CDR2 SYDVKM. CDR3 protein: CASSFGGPLSNQPQHF. CDR3 in DNA: TGTGCCAGCAGTTTTGGGGGCCCGCTTAGCAATCAGCCCCAGCATTTT.

A single count supports this clone. This chain connects TRBV27 to TRBJ2-4; 8 positions match TRBD1. The trim removed 4 bases at V and 15 bases at J, leaving 14 bases unmatched. This CDR3 is built from 14 residues. Germline values: CDR1 MNHEY, CDR2 SMNVEV (reference sequence). CDR3 DNA: TGTGCCAGCAGTTCCCGCATCGGGACAGGCCCCGGGTACTTC. Translated: CASSSRIGTGPGYF.

CDR3: CASSSGVRIDEQFF. The CDR3 nucleotides read TGTGCCAGCAGTTCAGGGGTCCGGATCGATGAGCAGTTCTTC. The chain joins TRBV6-5 to TRBJ2-1; tentatively, D is TRBD1 (6 bases). The CDR3 has 14 amino acids. CDR1 is MNHEY and CDR2 is SVGAGI in the germline V gene. V lost 4 bases and J 8 bases, leaving 15 bases between the germline ends.

The chain uses TRBV15 and TRBJ2-3; no definite D call. Looked up from germline, CDR1 is LNHNV and CDR2 is YYDKDF (reference sequence). Trimming took 5 bases from V and 2 from J, leaving 17 bases between them. The CDR3 loop spans 16 amino acids. This chain's CDR3 is CATSPLRDGLTDTQYF. The CDR3 DNA reads as TGTGCCACCAGCCCCCTACGCGACGGGCTCACAGATACGCAGTATTTT.

V gene TRBV29-1 combines with J gene TRBJ1-1; no clear D gene. There are 13 residues in the CDR3. The V end lost 4 bases, the J end lost 4 bases, and 13 bases lay between the germline ends. Germline lookup yields CDR1 SQVTM and CDR2 ANQGSEA. The CDR3 loop is CSVANGFRTEAFF. The CDR3 nucleotides are TGCAGCGTTGCGAATGGTTTCCGCACTGAAGCTTTCTTT.

This chain links TRBV27 with TRBJ2-5; 10 nucleotides agree with TRBD1. TRBJ2-7 matches the DNA end more closely, so the J call is doubtful. This CDR3 spans 14 amino acids. The V gene's germline CDR1 is MNHEY and CDR2 SMNVEV (reference sequence). The CDR3 loop is CASSLGQGDYEQYF. The CDR3 DNA reads as TGTGCCAGCAGTCTCGGACAGGGGGACTACGAGCAGTACTTC.

The V call is TRBV6-6, the J call TRBJ2-2, with TRBD1 matching 7 bases. Germline CDR1 reads MNHNY; CDR2 reads SVGAGI (reference sequence). CDR3 size: 15 residues. V lost 5 bases to trimming and J lost 5 bases; unmatched junction nucleotides: 8. CDR3 sequence: CASSPRGLHTGELFF. Here the CDR3 DNA reads TGTGCCAGCAGTCCGAGGGGGCTTCATACCGGGGAGCTGTTTTTT.

The chain carries TRBV2 and TRBJ2-1; 9 bases are a match to TRBD2. Germline V gene sequence: CDR1 SNHLY, CDR2 FYNNEI. J lost 3 bases, V lost 4 bases, and 4 bases had no gene match. CDR3 length: 15 amino acids. CDR3 sequence: CASSGLAGFYNEQFF. The CDR3 DNA reads TGTGCCAGCAGTGGGCTAGCGGGGTTCTACAATGAGCAGTTCTTC.